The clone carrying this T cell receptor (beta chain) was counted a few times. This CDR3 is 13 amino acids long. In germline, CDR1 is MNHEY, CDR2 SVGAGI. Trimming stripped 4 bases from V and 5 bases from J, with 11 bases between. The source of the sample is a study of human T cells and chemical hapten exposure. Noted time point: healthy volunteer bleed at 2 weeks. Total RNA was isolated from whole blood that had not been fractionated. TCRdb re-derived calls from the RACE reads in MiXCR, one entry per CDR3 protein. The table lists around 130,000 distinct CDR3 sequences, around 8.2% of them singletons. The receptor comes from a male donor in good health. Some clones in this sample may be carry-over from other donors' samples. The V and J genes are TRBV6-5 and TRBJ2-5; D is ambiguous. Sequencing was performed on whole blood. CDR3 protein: CASSSKNSETQYF. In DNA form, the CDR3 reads TGTGCCAGCAGTTCGAAGAATTCCGAGACCCAGTACTTC.